This T cell receptor (beta chain) was profiled in a study of blood T cell repertoires in COVID-19 (dated by TCRdb to 2019 to 2021). For context, the study as a whole: The collaborator samples originated in the United States, Italy and Spain and spanned the acute and convalescent phases of COVID-19. The prospective study material was composed of cDNA or gDNA derived from T cells, B-cell-depleted T cells, or PBMCs. Subjects who had been exposed to COVID-19, were actively infected with it, or had recovered from it provided the deeply sampled blood TCRbeta repertoires that made up the dataset. A freely available public database, intended as a resource for researchers studying the immune response to SARS-CoV-2, is where the repertoires were released. Samples came from the ongoing ImmuneRACE study (first 160 participants) plus 1,254 subjects from 6 global collaborators. The sample metadata nearly always contained a de-identified subject ID, COVID-19 status, age in years and sex. HLA class I and class II types, where available, came from metadata supplied by the sample provider rather than from assay-based typing.

The germline V gene (reference sequence) provides CDR1 SGHKS and CDR2 YYEKEE. A distance of 16 bases separates the germline ends of V and J, which lose 2 bases and 7 bases respectively. Reading from cysteine to phenylalanine, the CDR3 counts 15 amino acids. Here the CDR3 DNA is all that survives: 45 bases in frame from base 1. TCRbeta CDR3 regions were amplified from genomic DNA by means of the immunoSEQ Assay, a bias-controlled multiplex PCR. In the paper's pipeline: Nucleated cell counts per sample were estimated from amplification of reference gene primers within the assay. To quantify the absolute abundance of each unique TCRbeta CDR3 rearrangement, sequence reads were collapsed and filtered. For each sample, productive Simpson clonality was calculated as the square root of Simpson's diversity index over productive rearrangements. The table comes from immuneACCESS by way of TCRdb, which keeps in-frame sequences with V and J called. Part of the clones is missing from these tables; in studies checked, under half for an unresolved V gene and the rest for unknown reasons. That table supplies the V and J calls and clone size; D and trimming were determined from the DNA. This sample has under 200,000 clones in its table, and roughly 89% of those were observed once. The ten largest clones capture about 3.3% of the sample.

On this clone: Its specific antigen is unknown. No per-base quality is available; no much larger clone lies one base away.

What the research found in general, with its limitations: The quantity of clinical and demographic metadata differed by source and by participant and was supplied without curation.

Enrolling through a virtual design, the prospective study's participants ranged in age from roughly 18 to 89 years and lived across about two dozen United States geographic areas. In the prospective study, participants were assigned to cohorts based on the clinical history participants reported in a screening survey and a study questionnaire. Exposed participants were defined as having been in contact with someone with a PCR-confirmed or clinician-diagnosed COVID-19 case within 2 weeks of study entry. Each participant in the prospective study had whole blood, serum and a nasopharyngeal or oropharyngeal swab collected by mobile phlebotomists. Prospective study participants could optionally give additional blood draws and questionnaires over an approximately 2-month period. Prospective study blood samples were shipped either frozen or at room temperature before DNA extraction.

This receptor chain uses TRBV5-5 and TRBJ2-1; a tentative D call is TRBD2 (7 bases match). This receptor was obtained from a woman aged 25 to 45 who had been exposed to COVID-19. Material: PBMCs or T cells enriched from blood (not recorded which). The sequence in DNA is TGTGCCAGCAGCTTCCCGGGGGGCCAAGGGAATGAGCAGTTCTTC. The translation is CASSFPGGQGNEQFF. This CDR3, with the reference TRBV5-5 and TRBJ2-1 proteins standing in past its ends, gives the full variable domain DAGVTQSPTHLIKTRGQQVTLRCSPISGHKSVSWYQQVLGQGPQFIFQYYEKEERGRGNFPDRFSARQFPNYSSELNVNALLLGDSALYLCASSFPGGQGNEQFFGPGTRLTVL.